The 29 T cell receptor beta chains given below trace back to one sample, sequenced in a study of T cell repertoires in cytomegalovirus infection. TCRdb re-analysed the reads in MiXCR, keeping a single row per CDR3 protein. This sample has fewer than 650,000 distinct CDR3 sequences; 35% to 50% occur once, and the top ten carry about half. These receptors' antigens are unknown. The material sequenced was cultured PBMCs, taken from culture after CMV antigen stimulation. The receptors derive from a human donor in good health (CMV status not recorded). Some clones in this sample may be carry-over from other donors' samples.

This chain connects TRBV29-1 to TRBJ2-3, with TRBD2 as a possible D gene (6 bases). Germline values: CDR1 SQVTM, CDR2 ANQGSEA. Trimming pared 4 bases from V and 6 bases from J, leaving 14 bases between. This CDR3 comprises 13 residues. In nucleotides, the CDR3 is TGCAGCGTTGGCCTTCGACTAGTGGATACGCAGTATTTT. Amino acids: CSVGLRLVDTQYF.

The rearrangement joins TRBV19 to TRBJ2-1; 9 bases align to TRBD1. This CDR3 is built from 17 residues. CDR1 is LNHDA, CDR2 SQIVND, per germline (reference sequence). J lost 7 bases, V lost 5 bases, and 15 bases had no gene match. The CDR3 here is CASSVHPTGGLGNEQFF. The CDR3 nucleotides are TGTGCCAGTAGTGTGCACCCTACAGGGGGCTTAGGGAATGAGCAGTTCTTC.

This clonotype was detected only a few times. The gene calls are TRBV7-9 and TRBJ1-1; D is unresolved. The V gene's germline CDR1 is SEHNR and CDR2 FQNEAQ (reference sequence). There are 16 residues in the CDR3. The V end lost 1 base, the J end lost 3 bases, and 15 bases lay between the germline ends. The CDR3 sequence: CASSLGSGWGDTEAFF. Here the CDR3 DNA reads TGTGCCAGCAGCTTAGGTTCGGGTTGGGGAGACACTGAAGCTTTCTTT.

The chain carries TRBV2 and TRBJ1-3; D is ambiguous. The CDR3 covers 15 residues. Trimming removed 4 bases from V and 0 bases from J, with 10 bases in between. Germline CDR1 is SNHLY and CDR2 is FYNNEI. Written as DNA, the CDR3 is TGTGCCAGCAGTGGAGACCGAGACTCTGGAAACACCATATATTTT. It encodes CASSGDRDSGNTIYF.

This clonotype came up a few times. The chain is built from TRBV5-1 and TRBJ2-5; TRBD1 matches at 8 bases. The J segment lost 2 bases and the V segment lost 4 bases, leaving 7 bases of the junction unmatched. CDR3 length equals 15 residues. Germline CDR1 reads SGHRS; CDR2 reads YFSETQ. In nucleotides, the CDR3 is TGCGCCAGCAGCCTAACAGGGGGGAGGCAAGAGACCCAGTACTTC. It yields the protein CASSLTGGRQETQYF.

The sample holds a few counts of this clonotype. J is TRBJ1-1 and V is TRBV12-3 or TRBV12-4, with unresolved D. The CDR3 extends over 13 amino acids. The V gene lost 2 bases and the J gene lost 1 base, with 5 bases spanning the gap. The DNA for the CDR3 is TGTGCCAGCAGTTTACAGTCGAACACTGAAGCTTTCTTT. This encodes CASSLQSNTEAFF.

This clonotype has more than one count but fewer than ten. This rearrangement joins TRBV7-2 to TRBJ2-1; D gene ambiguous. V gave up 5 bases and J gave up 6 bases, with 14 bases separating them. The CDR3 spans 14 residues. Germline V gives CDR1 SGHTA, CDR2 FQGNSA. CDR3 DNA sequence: TGTGCCAGCAGCCCTTTGGAGCCCCGCAATGAGCAGTTCTTC. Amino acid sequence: CASSPLEPRNEQFF. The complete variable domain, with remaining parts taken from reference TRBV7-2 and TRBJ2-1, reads GAGVSQSPSNKVTEKGKDVELRCDPISGHTALYWYRQSLGQGLEFLIYFQGNSAPDKSGLPSDRFSAERTGGSVSTLTIQRTQQEDSAVYLCASSPLEPRNEQFFGPGTRLTVL.

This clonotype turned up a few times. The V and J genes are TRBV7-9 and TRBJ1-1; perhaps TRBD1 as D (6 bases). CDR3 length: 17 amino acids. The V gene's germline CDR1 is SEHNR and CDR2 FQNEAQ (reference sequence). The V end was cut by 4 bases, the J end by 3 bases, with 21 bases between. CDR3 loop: CASSSLGGQKYDTEAFF. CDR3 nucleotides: TGTGCCAGCAGCTCCCTCGGGGGACAAAAATACGACACTGAAGCTTTCTTT.

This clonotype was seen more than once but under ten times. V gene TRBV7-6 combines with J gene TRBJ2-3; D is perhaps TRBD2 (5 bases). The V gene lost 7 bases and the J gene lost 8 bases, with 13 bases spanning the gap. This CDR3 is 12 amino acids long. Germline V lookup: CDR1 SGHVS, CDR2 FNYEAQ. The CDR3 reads CASTSGLSTQYF. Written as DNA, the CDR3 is TGTGCCAGCACCTCTGGACTGAGTACGCAGTATTTT.

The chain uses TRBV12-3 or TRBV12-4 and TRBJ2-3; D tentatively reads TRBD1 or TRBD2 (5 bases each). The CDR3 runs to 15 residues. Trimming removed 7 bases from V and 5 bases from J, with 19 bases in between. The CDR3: CASIYGEPGGDTQYF. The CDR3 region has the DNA TGTGCCAGCATTTATGGGGAGCCTGGGGGAGATACGCAGTATTTT.

This chain's CDR3 is CASRTRGVVTEAFF. CDR3 nucleotide sequence: TGTGCCAGCAGAACTAGGGGGGTCGTCACTGAAGCTTTCTTT. V gene TRBV6-5 combines with J gene TRBJ1-1, with a weak D call TRBD1 (6 bases). CDR1 is MNHEY and CDR2 is SVGAGI in the germline V gene. CDR3 size: 14 residues. The germline V and J ends were trimmed by 6 bases and 4 bases, with 15 bases remaining between them.

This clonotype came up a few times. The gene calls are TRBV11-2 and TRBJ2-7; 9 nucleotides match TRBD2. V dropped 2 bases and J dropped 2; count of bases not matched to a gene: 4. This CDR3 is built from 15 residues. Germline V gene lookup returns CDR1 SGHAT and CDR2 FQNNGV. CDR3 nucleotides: TGTGCCAGCAGCTTATGGGCGGGAGGGGCCTACGAGCAGTACTTC. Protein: CASSLWAGGAYEQYF.

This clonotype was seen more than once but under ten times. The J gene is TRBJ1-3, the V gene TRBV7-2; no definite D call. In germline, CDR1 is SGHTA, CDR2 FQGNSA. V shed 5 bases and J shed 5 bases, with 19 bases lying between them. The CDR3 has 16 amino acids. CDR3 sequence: CASSPTYSSMRNTIYF. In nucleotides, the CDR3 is TGTGCCAGCAGCCCGACATATTCCTCTATGAGAAACACCATATATTTT.

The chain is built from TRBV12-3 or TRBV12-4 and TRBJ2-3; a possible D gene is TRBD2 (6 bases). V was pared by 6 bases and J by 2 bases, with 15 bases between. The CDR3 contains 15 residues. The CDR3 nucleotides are TGTGCCAGCAGCCTATCGGGACTTATCACAGATACGCAGTATTTT. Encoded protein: CASSLSGLITDTQYF.

CDR3 sequence reads: CASSLSSGGATNEKLFF. For the CDR3, the DNA is TGTGCCAGCAGTTTATCATCAGGGGGAGCAACTAATGAAAAACTGTTTTTT. The rearrangement uses TRBV27 and TRBJ1-4, with 7 nucleotides matching TRBD1. Trimming at V came to 0 bases and at J to 0 bases, leaving 4 bases not matched to a gene. CDR3 length: 17 residues. Germline V gene sequence: CDR1 MNHEY, CDR2 SMNVEV (reference sequence).

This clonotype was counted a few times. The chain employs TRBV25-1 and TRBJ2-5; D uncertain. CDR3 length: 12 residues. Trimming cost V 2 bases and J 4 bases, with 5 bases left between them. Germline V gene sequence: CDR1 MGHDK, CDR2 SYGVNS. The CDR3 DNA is TGTGCCAGCAGTGAACAAGGAGAGACCCAGTACTTC. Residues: CASSEQGETQYF. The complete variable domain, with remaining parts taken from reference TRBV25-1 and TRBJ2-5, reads EADIYQTPRYLVIGTGKKITLECSQTMGHDKMYWYQQDPGMELHLIHYSYGVNSTEKGDLSSESTVSRIRTEHFPLTLESARPSHTSQYLCASSEQGETQYFGPGTRLLVL.

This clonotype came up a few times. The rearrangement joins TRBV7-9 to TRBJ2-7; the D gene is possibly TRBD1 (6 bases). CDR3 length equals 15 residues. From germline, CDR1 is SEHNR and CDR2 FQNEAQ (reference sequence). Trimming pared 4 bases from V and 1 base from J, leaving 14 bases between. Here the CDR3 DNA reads TGTGCCAGCAGCTCCGCTGTACAGGGTTCCTACGAGCAGTACTTC. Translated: CASSSAVQGSYEQYF.

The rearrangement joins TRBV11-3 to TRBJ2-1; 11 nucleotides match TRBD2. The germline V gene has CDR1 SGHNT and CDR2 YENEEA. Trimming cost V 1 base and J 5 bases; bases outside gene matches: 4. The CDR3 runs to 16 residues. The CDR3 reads CASSLGGLAAHNEQFF. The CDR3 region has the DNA TGTGCCAGCAGCTTAGGGGGACTAGCGGCCCACAATGAGCAGTTCTTC.

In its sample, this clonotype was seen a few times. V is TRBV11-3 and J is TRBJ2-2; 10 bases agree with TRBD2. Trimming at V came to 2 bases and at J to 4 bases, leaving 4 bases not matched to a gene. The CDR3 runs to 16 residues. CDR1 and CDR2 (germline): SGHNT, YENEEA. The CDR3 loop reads CASSLTASGGTGELFF. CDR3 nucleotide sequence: TGTGCCAGCAGCTTAACTGCTAGCGGGGGCACCGGGGAGCTGTTTTTT.

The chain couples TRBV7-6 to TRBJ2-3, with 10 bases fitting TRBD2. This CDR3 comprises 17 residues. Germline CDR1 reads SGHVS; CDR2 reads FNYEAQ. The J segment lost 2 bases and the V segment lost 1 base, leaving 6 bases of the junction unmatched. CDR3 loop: CASSLGVLAGPTDTQYF. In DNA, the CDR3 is TGTGCCAGCAGCTTAGGGGTACTAGCGGGACCCACAGATACGCAGTATTTT.

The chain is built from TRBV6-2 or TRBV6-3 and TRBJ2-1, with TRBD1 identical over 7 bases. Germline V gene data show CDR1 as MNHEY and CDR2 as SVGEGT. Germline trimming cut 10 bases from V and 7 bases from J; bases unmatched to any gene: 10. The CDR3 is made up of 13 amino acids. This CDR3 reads CAIGDRVWNEQFF. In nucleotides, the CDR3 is TGTGCCATCGGCGACAGGGTCTGGAATGAGCAGTTCTTC.

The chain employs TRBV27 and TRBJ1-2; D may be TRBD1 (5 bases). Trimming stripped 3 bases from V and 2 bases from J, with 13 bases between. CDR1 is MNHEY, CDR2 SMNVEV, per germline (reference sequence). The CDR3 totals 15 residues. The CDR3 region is CASSFDRGSNYGYTF. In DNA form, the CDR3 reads TGTGCCAGCAGTTTCGATCGGGGGTCCAACTATGGCTACACCTTC.

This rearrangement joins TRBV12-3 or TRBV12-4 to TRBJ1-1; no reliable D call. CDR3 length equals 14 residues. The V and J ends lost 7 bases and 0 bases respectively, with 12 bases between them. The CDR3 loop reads CASNSRRLNTEAFF. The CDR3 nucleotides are TGTGCCAGCAACTCGCGCCGACTGAACACTGAAGCTTTCTTT.

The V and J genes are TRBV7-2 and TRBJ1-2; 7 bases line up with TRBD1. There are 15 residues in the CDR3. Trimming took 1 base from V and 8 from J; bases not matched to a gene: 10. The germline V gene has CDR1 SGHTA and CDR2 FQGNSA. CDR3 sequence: CTSSLGFDRVIGYTF. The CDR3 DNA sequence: TGTACCAGCAGCTTAGGATTCGACAGGGTCATCGGCTACACCTTC. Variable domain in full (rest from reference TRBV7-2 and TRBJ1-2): GAGVSQSPSNKVTEKGKDVELRCDPISGHTALYWYRQSLGQGLEFLIYFQGNSAPDKSGLPSDRFSAERTGGSVSTLTIQRTQQEDSAVYLCTSSLGFDRVIGYTFGSGTRLTVV.

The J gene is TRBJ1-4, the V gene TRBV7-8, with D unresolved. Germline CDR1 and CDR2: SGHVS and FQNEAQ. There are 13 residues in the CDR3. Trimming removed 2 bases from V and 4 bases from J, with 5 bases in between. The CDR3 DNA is TGTGCCAGCAGCTTATTAGATAATGAAAAACTGTTTTTT. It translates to CASSLLDNEKLFF. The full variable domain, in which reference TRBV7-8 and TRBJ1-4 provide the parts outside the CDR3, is GAGVSQSPRYKVAKRGQDVALRCDPISGHVSLFWYQQALGQGPEFLTYFQNEAQLDKSGLPSDRFFAERPEGSVSTLKIQRTQQEDSAVYLCASSLLDNEKLFFGSGTQLSVL.

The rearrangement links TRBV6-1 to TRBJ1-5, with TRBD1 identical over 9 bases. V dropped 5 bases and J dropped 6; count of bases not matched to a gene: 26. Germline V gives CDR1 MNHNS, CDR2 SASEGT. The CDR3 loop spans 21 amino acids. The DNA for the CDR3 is TGTGCCAGCAGTATGCAACCGGGACAGGGCTCAAGGCGACTCTCGGGTCAGCCCCAGCATTTT. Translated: CASSMQPGQGSRRLSGQPQHF.

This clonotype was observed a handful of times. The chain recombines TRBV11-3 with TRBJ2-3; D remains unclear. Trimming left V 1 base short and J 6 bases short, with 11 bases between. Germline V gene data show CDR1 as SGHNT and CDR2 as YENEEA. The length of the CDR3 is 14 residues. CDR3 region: CASSLARPGDTQYF. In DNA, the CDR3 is TGTGCCAGCAGCTTAGCCAGACCTGGGGATACGCAGTATTTT.

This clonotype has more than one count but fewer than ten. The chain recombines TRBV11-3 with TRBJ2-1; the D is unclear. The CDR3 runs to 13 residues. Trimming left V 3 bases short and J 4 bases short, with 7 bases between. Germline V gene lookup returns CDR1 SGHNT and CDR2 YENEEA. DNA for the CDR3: TGTGCCAGCAGCTTTTGCCGGTACAATGAGCAGTTCTTC. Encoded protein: CASSFCRYNEQFF.

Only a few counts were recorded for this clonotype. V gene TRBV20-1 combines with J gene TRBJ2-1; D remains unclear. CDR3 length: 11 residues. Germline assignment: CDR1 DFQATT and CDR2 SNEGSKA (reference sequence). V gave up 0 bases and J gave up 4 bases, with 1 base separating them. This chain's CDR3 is CSAREYNEQFF. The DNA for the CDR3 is TGCAGTGCTAGAGAGTACAATGAGCAGTTCTTC.